Below are 13 T cell receptor beta chains sequenced from a single sample in a study of post-analysis software for immune sequencing data. The antigens these receptors bind are not known. The authors incorporated unique molecular identifiers into the TCR beta cDNA libraries. TCRdb reanalysed the PCR reads using MiXCR and keeps one entry per CDR3 protein. The sample shows more than 450,000 distinct CDR3 sequences, around a third of them seen only once. Study outcomes and limitations: Elevated frequency relative to controls characterized roughly 5 TRBV segments in patients, TRBV5-6, TRBV5-1 and TRBV20-1 among them.

The sequencing sample was made of blood. The receptors were sampled from a girl aged 2-17 years with multiple sclerosis.

V and J are TRBV6-1 and TRBJ1-1; D is uncertain. Germline V lookup: CDR1 MNHNS, CDR2 SASEGT. V lost 2 bases and J lost 6, with 4 bases in between. CDR3 size: 11 residues. The CDR3 protein is CASSELAEAFF. CDR3 nucleotides: TGTGCCAGCAGTGAATTGGCTGAAGCTTTCTTT.

The chain joins TRBV20-1 to TRBJ2-3; D gene ambiguous. The CDR3 is 14 residues long. The V and J ends lost 6 bases and 1 base respectively, with 14 bases between them. Germline V lookup: CDR1 DFQATT, CDR2 SNEGSKA (reference sequence). The CDR3 region is CSANNPGRTDTQYF. CDR3 DNA: TGCAGTGCAAACAATCCCGGCCGCACAGATACGCAGTATTTT.

This clonotype was seen only a few times. The V gene is TRBV29-1, the J gene TRBJ1-2, with 8 nucleotides matching TRBD1. The ends lost 6 bases at V and 8 bases at J; junction bases unmatched: 8. The CDR3 spans 12 residues. CDR1 and CDR2 from the germline V gene are SQVTM and ANQGSEA. In DNA, the CDR3 is TGCAGCGTGGTCCGACAGGGGATCGGCTACACCTTC. It translates to CSVVRQGIGYTF.

This clonotype was found many times. The rearrangement uses TRBV6-6 and TRBJ2-7; no firm D call. The CDR3 runs to 12 residues. Germline lookup yields CDR1 MNHNY and CDR2 SVGAGI (reference sequence). Trimming shortened V by 0 bases and J by 2 bases, and 2 bases separated the two germline ends. The CDR3 reads CASSYSPYEQYF. The DNA of the CDR3 is TGTGCCAGCAGTTACTCCCCCTACGAGCAGTACTTC.

V is TRBV15 and J is TRBJ2-3, with unresolved D. The germline V gene encodes CDR1 LNHNV and CDR2 YYDKDF (reference sequence). This CDR3 spans 14 amino acids. Between the trimmed V and J ends, which lost 0 bases and 2 bases, there was a span of 6 bases. The CDR3 DNA reads TGTGCCACCAGCAGAGATCAGGCCACAGATACGCAGTATTTT. It encodes CATSRDQATDTQYF. Full variable domain (rest looked up from reference TRBV15 and TRBJ2-3): DAMVIQNPRYQVTQFGKPVTLSCSQTLNHNVMYWYQQKSSQAPKLLFHYYDKDFNNEADTPDNFQSRRPNTSFCFLDIRSPGLGDTAMYLCATSRDQATDTQYFGPGTRLTVL.

The rearrangement uses TRBV19 and TRBJ2-2; possible D gene TRBD2, 6 bases. Germline lookup yields CDR1 LNHDA and CDR2 SQIVND (reference sequence). This CDR3 contains 16 residues. Trimming removed 5 bases at V and 1 base at J, with 14 bases between. The CDR3 region is CASSSLRGLNTGELFF. As DNA, the CDR3 is TGTGCCAGTAGTTCATTGAGGGGACTGAACACCGGGGAGCTGTTTTTT.

This rearrangement joins TRBV2 to TRBJ1-2; D unresolved. Germline CDR1 is SNHLY and CDR2 is FYNNEI. V gave up 1 base and J gave up 5 bases, with 11 bases separating them. The CDR3 has 14 amino acids. CDR3 DNA: TGTGCCAGCAGTGAAGGCAGGAGGATGTATGGCTACACCTTC. It codes for CASSEGRRMYGYTF.

With regard to this clonotype: The junction departs from the called germline gene at one end, perhaps through a read error. V usage is TRBV6-7 and J usage is TRBJ2-6; TRBD1 agrees at 9 bases. TRBV6-7 is recorded as an ORF, its role being uncertain. This CDR3 is built from 17 residues. CDR3 sequence reads: CTSRDRDRDSGANVLTF. The DNA for the CDR3 is TGTACCAGCAGAGACCGGGACAGGGACTCTGGGGCCAACGTCCTGACTTTC.

The chain links TRBV7-2 to TRBJ2-3; TRBD2 matches at 13 bases. This CDR3 comprises 17 residues. Germline CDR1 SGHTA, CDR2 FQGNSA. Unmatched junction bases numbered 9, after V lost 5 bases and J lost 4 bases. DNA of the CDR3: TGTGCCAGCAGCGGCGGGACTAGCGGGATGGGCCCAGATACGCAGTATTTT. Its translation: CASSGGTSGMGPDTQYF.

This clonotype showed up just a few times. The chain uses TRBV12-3 or TRBV12-4 and TRBJ2-1; 8 bases are shared with TRBD1. V gave up 5 bases and J gave up 1 base; unmatched junction bases: 4. The CDR3 length is 15 residues. The CDR3 sequence is CASSQGQGSYNEQFF. The DNA of the CDR3 is TGTGCCAGCAGTCAAGGACAGGGTTCCTACAATGAGCAGTTCTTC.

This chain connects TRBV11-2 to TRBJ2-5; TRBD1 aligns across 10 bases. Looked up from germline, CDR1 is SGHAT and CDR2 is FQNNGV. CDR3 size: 15 residues. The ends lost 5 bases at V and 13 bases at J; junction bases unmatched: 16. The CDR3 sequence: CASSPHPGTGAAGYF. CDR3 DNA sequence: TGTGCCAGCAGCCCACACCCCGGGACAGGGGCCGCAGGGTACTTC.

This clonotype was recorded a few times. In DNA form, the CDR3 reads TGTGCCAGCAGCTCTGTGGGGGACGCGGATCAAGAGACCCAGTACTTC. Translated, it gives CASSSVGDADQETQYF. The chain recombines TRBV7-9 with TRBJ2-5; TRBD1 or TRBD2 may be the D gene (5 bases each). The CDR3 extends over 16 amino acids. V was clipped by 4 bases and J by 2 bases, with 17 bases between them. Germline lookup yields CDR1 SEHNR and CDR2 FQNEAQ (reference sequence).

The chain is built from TRBV5-1 and TRBJ2-7; 13 bases match TRBD2. The J call may be wrong; the DNA end is better matched by TRBJ2-5. Germline V gives CDR1 SGHRS, CDR2 YFSETQ. This CDR3 comprises 18 residues. This CDR3 is CASSLGGPLAGGPETQYF. CDR3 bases: TGCGCCAGCAGCTTGGGAGGCCCACTAGCGGGGGGGCCGGAGACCCAGTACTTC.